In this sample, the clone carrying this T cell receptor (beta chain) turned up once. RNA totalling roughly 0.45 to 1 ug underwent reverse transcription with random hexamers. The method of amplification for TCR beta CDR3 was immunoSEQ multiplex PCR, covering 54 Vbeta and 13 Jbeta. TCRdb independently ran MiXCR on the immunoSEQ multiplex PCR reads; one entry per CDR3 protein. The sample lists some 77,000 distinct CDR3 sequences, about 92% seen once, with 0.4% to 0.55% in the top ten. This specimen comes from a study of CD8 T cells in Susac syndrome. The CDR3 spans 14 residues. Germline lookup yields CDR1 DFQATT and CDR2 SNEGSKA (reference sequence). Trimming removed 1 base at V and 3 bases at J, with 10 bases between.

This chain joins TRBV20-1 and TRBJ2-1; possible D gene TRBD1, 6 bases. Sequenced input: CD4+ T cells from PBMCs. The origin of this receptor is a human donor with Susac syndrome. In nucleotides, the CDR3 is TGCAGTGCTAGAGGGGGCAGGGGCTACAATGAGCAGTTCTTC. Its translation is CSARGGRGYNEQFF.